The 27 T cell receptor beta chains presented below share a single source sample, sequenced in a study of cytomegalovirus exposure and HLA in healthy donors. PCR amplification relied on 60 Vbeta primers (plus 13 Jbeta primers). Libraries were prepared by immunoSEQ multiplex PCR; TCRdb keeps only in-frame clonotypes and omits some of them. The sample has tens of thousands of clones, about 78% seen once. Sample: PBMCs. The origin of the receptors is a man in his forties in good health and CMV-seronegative.

As for this clone: The same CDR3 is also encoded by other DNA sequences in this sample. The chain combines TRBV6-5 with TRBJ1-1; the D gene is possibly TRBD1 (6 bases). The CDR3 covers 15 residues. CDR1 is MNHEY, CDR2 SVGAGI, per germline. The V gene lost 1 base and the J gene lost 4 bases, with 13 bases spanning the gap. CDR3 DNA sequence: TGTGCCAGCAGTTACTTCGGGGGGCTGTTCACTGAAGCTTTCTTT. It encodes CASSYFGGLFTEAFF.

A word on this clone: Mismatch with germline at one junction end may stem from a read error. This chain joins TRBV19 and TRBJ2-4; D is undetermined. There are 16 residues in the CDR3. Germline CDR1 is LNHDA and CDR2 is SQIVND (reference sequence). CDR3 sequence: CASSMSAISSNNIQYF. CDR3 nucleotides: TGTGCCAGTAGTATGTCCGCGATAAGCTCCAACAACATTCAGTACTTC.

V usage is TRBV27 and J usage is TRBJ2-2; 9 positions agree with TRBD2. J was trimmed by 3 bases and V by 5 bases; bases with no gene match: 4. Germline V gene lookup returns CDR1 MNHEY and CDR2 SMNVEV (reference sequence). CDR3 length equals 15 residues. The CDR3 spells CASSPLAGHTGELFF. DNA of the CDR3: TGTGCCAGCAGTCCTCTAGCGGGACACACCGGGGAGCTGTTTTTT.

The chain employs TRBV28 and TRBJ1-5; 7 positions agree with TRBD1. CDR1 and CDR2 (germline): MDHEN, SYDVKM. CDR3 size: 15 residues. V shed 6 bases, J shed 0 bases, and the junction held 5 bases outside the gene matches. CDR3 in DNA: TGTGCCAGCAGCGGGGGACAGCCTAGCAATCAGCCCCAGCATTTT. Translated: CASSGGQPSNQPQHF.

This clone was counted once. This chain uses TRBV28 with TRBJ2-7; 8 positions agree with TRBD2. J gave up 5 bases and V 7 bases, and 16 bases lay outside the gene matches. The CDR3 totals 16 residues. CDR1 and CDR2 (germline): MDHEN, SYDVKM. The CDR3 is CASKHPRASGLNEQYF. The CDR3 region has the DNA TGTGCCAGCAAGCACCCCAGGGCTAGCGGGCTTAACGAGCAGTACTTC. Supplemented by reference TRBV28 and TRBJ2-7, the full variable domain reads DVKVTQSSRYLVKRTGEKVFLECVQDMDHENMFWYRQDPGLGLRLIYFSYDVKMKEKGDIPEGYSVSREKKERFSLILESASTNQTSMYLCASKHPRASGLNEQYFGPGTRLTVT.

The chain carries TRBV10-3 and TRBJ1-1; the match to TRBD1 covers 7 bases. Germline-derived CDR1 and CDR2 are ENHRY and SYGVKD. Trimming removed 3 bases from V and 8 bases from J; junction bases left unmatched: 3. The CDR3 runs 12 residues. For the CDR3, the DNA is TGTGCCATCAGTGATCCGGACAGGGAAGCTTTCTTT. Amino acids: CAISDPDREAFF.

The chain uses TRBV7-8 and TRBJ2-1; a weak D match, TRBD1 (6 bases). Germline V gives CDR1 SGHVS, CDR2 FQNEAQ. This CDR3 comprises 14 residues. The V end lost 6 bases, the J end lost 6 bases, and 15 bases lay between the germline ends. CDR3 amino acids: CASRPGTTFNEQFF. The CDR3 DNA reads as TGTGCCAGCAGGCCCGGGACAACATTCAATGAGCAGTTCTTC.

The chain carries TRBV27 and TRBJ2-7; D perhaps matches TRBD2 (6 bases). Trimming stripped 7 bases from V and 1 base from J, with 14 bases between. CDR1 and CDR2 from the germline V gene are MNHEY and SMNVEV (reference sequence). This CDR3 is 14 amino acids long. The CDR3 bases are TGTGCCAGCAACTCCGGGGGAATGTCCTACGAGCAGTACTTC. Translation: CASNSGGMSYEQYF.

This chain uses TRBV19 with TRBJ1-1, with 8 bases identical to TRBD1. J gave up 2 bases and V 1 base, and 3 bases lay outside the gene matches. Germline CDR1 and CDR2: LNHDA and SQIVND (reference sequence). CDR3 length: 15 amino acids. The CDR3 region is CASSIGGTGNTEAFF. The CDR3 region has the DNA TGTGCCAGTAGTATAGGGGGGACAGGTAACACTGAAGCTTTCTTT.

This chain uses TRBV2 with TRBJ1-5; D is undetermined. Deletions cut 6 bases from V and 0 bases from J, with 9 bases between. Germline V gives CDR1 SNHLY, CDR2 FYNNEI. This CDR3 is built from 14 residues. The CDR3: CASSRDVSNQPQHF. The DNA of the CDR3 is TGTGCCAGCAGCCGGGATGTTAGCAATCAGCCCCAGCATTTT. Full variable domain (missing parts from reference TRBV2 and TRBJ1-5): EPEVTQTPSHQVTQMGQEVILRCVPISNHLYFYWYRQILGQKVEFLVSFYNNEISEKSEIFDDQFSVERPDGSNFTLKIRSTKLEDSAMYFCASSRDVSNQPQHFGDGTRLSIL.

This chain links TRBV28 with TRBJ2-7; TRBD2 matches at 12 bases. The V and J ends lost 3 bases and 4 bases, in that order; junction bases with no gene match: 4. From germline, CDR1 is MDHEN and CDR2 SYDVKM. The CDR3 loop spans 15 amino acids. The CDR3 spells CASSFGTSGYYEQYF. The CDR3 DNA reads TGTGCCAGCAGTTTCGGGACTAGCGGGTATTACGAGCAGTACTTC.

The CDR3 region has the DNA TGTGCCAGCAGCTTGGGGGGGGTTTTCCAGTACTTC. Translation: CASSLGGVFQYF. The chain is built from TRBV5-4 and TRBJ2-7, with D possibly matching TRBD2 (6 bases). CDR3 size: 12 residues. Germline CDR1 reads SGHNT; CDR2 reads YYREEE (reference sequence). Trimming left V 0 bases short and J 10 bases short, with 11 bases between.

V is TRBV28 and J is TRBJ2-5; D is uncertain. The DNA end is more similar to TRBJ2-7, so the J call may be wrong. There are 13 residues in the CDR3. The germline gives CDR1 MDHEN, CDR2 SYDVKM. CDR3: CASKPPVDYEQYF. CDR3 nucleotides: TGTGCCAGCAAACCCCCGGTGGACTACGAGCAGTACTTC.

The chain joins TRBV29-1 to TRBJ2-5; TRBD1 is a possible D gene (5 bases). Trimming pared 3 bases from V and 7 bases from J, leaving 12 bases between. The CDR3 loop spans 12 amino acids. Germline CDR1 reads SQVTM; CDR2 reads ANQGSEA. CDR3 loop: CSVDGAGMTQYF. DNA for the CDR3: TGCAGCGTTGATGGGGCAGGGATGACCCAGTACTTC.

The V call is TRBV6-5, the J call TRBJ1-3; 8 bases map to TRBD1. The CDR3 runs to 15 residues. Per germline, CDR1 MNHEY and CDR2 SVGAGI. The junction had 6 bases not matched to a gene; V was cut back by 6 bases and J by 2 bases. In DNA form, the CDR3 reads TGTGCCAGCAGCAAAGACAGGGGCGCTGGAAACACCATATATTTT. It yields the protein CASSKDRGAGNTIYF.

This clone showed up just a few times. V gene TRBV10-3 combines with J gene TRBJ1-1, with D tentatively TRBD1 (5 bases). CDR3 length equals 16 residues. Germline V gene sequence: CDR1 ENHRY, CDR2 SYGVKD. V was shortened by 6 bases and J by 1 base, with 18 bases between the two germline ends. This CDR3 is CAISGGGRGQNTEAFF. DNA of the CDR3: TGTGCCATCAGCGGGGGGGGGAGAGGGCAGAACACTGAAGCTTTCTTT.

This clone was seen once. The chain combines TRBV6-1 with TRBJ2-7, with 9 positions matching TRBD1. The J segment lost 3 bases and the V segment lost 3 bases, leaving 9 bases of the junction unmatched. The CDR3 runs 16 residues. Germline V gene lookup returns CDR1 MNHNS and CDR2 SASEGT. The CDR3 coding sequence is TGTGCCAGCAGTGAGGGACAGGGATGGGGTAACTACGAGCAGTACTTC. Translated: CASSEGQGWGNYEQYF.

This rearrangement joins TRBV2 to TRBJ2-7, with a tentative D call TRBD2 (5 bases). The V gene lost 8 bases and the J gene lost 3 bases, with 14 bases spanning the gap. The CDR3 has 13 residues. The germline CDR1 and CDR2 sequences are SNHLY and FYNNEI. The CDR3 here is CASCGGPLYEQYF. CDR3 sequence (DNA): TGTGCCAGCTGCGGAGGACCCCTCTACGAGCAGTACTTC.

The chain links TRBV19 to TRBJ1-2; the D gene is possibly TRBD1 (5 bases). The length of the CDR3 is 13 residues. V dropped 5 bases and J dropped 4 bases, with 11 bases sitting between them. The germline V gene has CDR1 LNHDA and CDR2 SQIVND (reference sequence). Here the CDR3 reads CASSGGAGYGYTF. The CDR3 bases are TGTGCCAGTAGTGGCGGGGCCGGCTATGGCTACACCTTC.

This chain links TRBV30 with TRBJ2-5; D is possibly TRBD2 (5 bases). Looked up from germline, CDR1 is GTSNPN and CDR2 is SVGIG (reference sequence). V dropped 3 bases and J dropped 2 bases, with 10 bases sitting between them. CDR3 length equals 13 residues. This CDR3 reads CAWRQTGQETQYF. As DNA, the CDR3 is TGTGCCTGGAGGCAGACGGGGCAAGAGACCCAGTACTTC.

The rearrangement joins TRBV9 to TRBJ2-5, with D tentatively TRBD1 (8 bases). The CDR3 covers 16 residues. Trimming cost V 4 bases and J 1 base, with 17 bases left between them. Per germline, CDR1 SGDLS and CDR2 YYNGEE. In DNA, the CDR3 is TGTGCCAGCAGCCCCTCGGGGGGACAGGTCCAAGAGACCCAGTACTTC. It translates to CASSPSGGQVQETQYF.

The chain is built from TRBV6-5 and TRBJ2-5; 12 bases fit TRBD1. Germline-derived CDR1 and CDR2 are MNHEY and SVGAGI. The CDR3 covers 14 residues. V was clipped by 6 bases and J by 5 bases; unmatched bases: 4. CDR3 residues: CASSTGTGGETQYF. In DNA, the CDR3 is TGTGCCAGCAGCACCGGGACAGGGGGCGAGACCCAGTACTTC.

There are a few counts of this clone. In DNA, the CDR3 is TGTGCCAGCAGTGATGCTCAGGACAGCTCCTACGAGCAGTACTTC. It yields the protein CASSDAQDSSYEQYF. The J gene is TRBJ2-7, the V gene TRBV6-1; weak D call: TRBD1 (6 bases). CDR3 size: 15 residues. V was pared by 3 bases and J by 0 bases, with 12 bases between. CDR1 is MNHNS, CDR2 SASEGT, per germline.

This clone has a handful of counts. The chain joins TRBV14 to TRBJ1-2; 8 bases agree with TRBD1. V lost 4 bases, J lost 3 bases, and 7 bases stayed unmatched. The germline V gene has CDR1 SGHDN and CDR2 FVKESK. The CDR3 has 15 amino acids. CDR3: CASSRQGAMDYGYTF. In DNA form, the CDR3 reads TGTGCCAGCAGCCGCCAGGGGGCGATGGACTATGGCTACACCTTC.

This chain connects TRBV30 to TRBJ1-5; D unresolved. The CDR3 totals 13 residues. V lost 4 bases and J lost 4, with 11 bases in between. CDR1 is GTSNPN and CDR2 is SVGIG in the germline V gene (reference sequence). This chain's CDR3 is CAWNEQRNQPQHF. The CDR3 nucleotides are TGTGCCTGGAACGAACAGCGGAATCAGCCCCAGCATTTT.

The V call is TRBV28, the J call TRBJ2-5; perhaps TRBD1 as D (6 bases). Trimming took off 4 bases at V and 2 bases at J, with 11 bases between the two ends. Germline CDR1 is MDHEN and CDR2 is SYDVKM. This CDR3 has 14 residues. The CDR3 DNA reads as TGTGCCAGCAGTTCCGGACAGTCTCAAGAGACCCAGTACTTC. It specifies CASSSGQSQETQYF.

The chain is built from TRBV9 and TRBJ2-1; 7 bases map to TRBD2. CDR3 length equals 15 residues. Trimming took 4 bases from V and 2 from J; bases not matched to a gene: 6. The V gene's germline CDR1 is SGDLS and CDR2 YYNGEE. The chain's CDR3 is CASSPTSATYNEQFF. DNA for the CDR3: TGTGCCAGCAGCCCCACTAGCGCTACCTACAATGAGCAGTTCTTC.